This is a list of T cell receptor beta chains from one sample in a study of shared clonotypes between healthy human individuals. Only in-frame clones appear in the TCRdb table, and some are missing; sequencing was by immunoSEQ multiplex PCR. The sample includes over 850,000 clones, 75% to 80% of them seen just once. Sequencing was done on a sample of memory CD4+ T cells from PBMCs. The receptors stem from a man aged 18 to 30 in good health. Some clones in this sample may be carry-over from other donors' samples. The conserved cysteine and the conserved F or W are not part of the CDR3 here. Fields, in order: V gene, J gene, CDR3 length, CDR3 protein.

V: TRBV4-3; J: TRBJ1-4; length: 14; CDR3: ASSQGLRESNEKLF
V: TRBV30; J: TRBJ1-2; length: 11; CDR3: AWIRDRGSGYT
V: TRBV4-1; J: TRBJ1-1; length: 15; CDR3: ASSQDGGRGWDTEAF
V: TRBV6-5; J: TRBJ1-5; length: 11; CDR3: ASSRRREQPQH
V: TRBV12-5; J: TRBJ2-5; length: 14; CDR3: ASGWALGPGLGTQY
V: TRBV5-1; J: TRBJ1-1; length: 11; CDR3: ASRLGRNTEAF
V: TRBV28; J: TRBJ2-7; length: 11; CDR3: ASSLAGRYEQY
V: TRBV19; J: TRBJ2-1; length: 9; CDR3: ASRDRTEQF
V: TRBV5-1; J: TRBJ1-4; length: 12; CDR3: ASSLGSVNEKLF
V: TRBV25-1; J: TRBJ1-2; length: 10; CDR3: ASSAQDGGYT
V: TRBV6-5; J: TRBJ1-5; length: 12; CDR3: ASSLTGGNQPQH
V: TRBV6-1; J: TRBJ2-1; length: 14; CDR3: ASSEVRRAARNEQF
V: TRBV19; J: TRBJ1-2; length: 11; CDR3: ASSILFGYGYT
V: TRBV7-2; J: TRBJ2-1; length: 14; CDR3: ASSFNAGGTYNEQF
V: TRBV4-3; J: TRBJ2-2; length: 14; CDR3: ASSQDPREGTGELF
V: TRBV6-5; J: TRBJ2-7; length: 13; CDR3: ASSYGGAAYYEQY
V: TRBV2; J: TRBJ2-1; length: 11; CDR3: AGTPTIYNEQF
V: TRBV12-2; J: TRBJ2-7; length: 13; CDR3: ASRLVAAGQYEQY
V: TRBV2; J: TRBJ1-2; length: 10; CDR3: ASRVANYGYT
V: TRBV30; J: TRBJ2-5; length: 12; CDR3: AWSYQVGLETQY
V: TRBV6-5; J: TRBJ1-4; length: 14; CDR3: ASSYSWQLTNEKLF
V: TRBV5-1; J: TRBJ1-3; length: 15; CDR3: ASSLAAAFSSGNTIY